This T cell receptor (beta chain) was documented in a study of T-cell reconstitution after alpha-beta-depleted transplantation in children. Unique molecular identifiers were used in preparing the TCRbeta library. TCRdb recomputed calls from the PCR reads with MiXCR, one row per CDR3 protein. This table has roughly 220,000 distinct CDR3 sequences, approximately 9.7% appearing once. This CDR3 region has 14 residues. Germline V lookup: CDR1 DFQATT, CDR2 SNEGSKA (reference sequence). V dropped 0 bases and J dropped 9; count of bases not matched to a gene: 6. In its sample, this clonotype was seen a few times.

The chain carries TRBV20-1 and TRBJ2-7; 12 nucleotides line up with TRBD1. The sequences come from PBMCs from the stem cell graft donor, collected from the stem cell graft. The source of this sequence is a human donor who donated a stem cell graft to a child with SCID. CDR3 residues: CSAREMGTGGRQYF. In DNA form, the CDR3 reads TGCAGTGCTAGAGAGATGGGGACAGGGGGCCGGCAGTACTTC.